Described below is a single T cell receptor (beta chain) sequence and its context. Trimming removed 6 bases from V and 6 bases from J; junction bases left unmatched: 7. The CDR3 sequence is 14 residues long. CDR1 MNHEY and CDR2 SVGAGI come from the germline V gene. The repertoire was sequenced with immunoSEQ multiplex PCR; TCRdb's copy has only in-frame clones and lacks some. The sample consists of 260,000 or so clones, around 79% of them appearing once. These data come from a study of control samples from healthy donors and cancer patients. The chain is built from TRBV6-5 and TRBJ1-1, with 10 bases fitting TRBD1. Material: PBMCs. The receptor comes from a woman between 55 and 75 years old with lung cancer. The CDR3 here is CASSGTGVLAEAFF. CDR3 in DNA: TGTGCCAGCAGCGGGACAGGGGTATTGGCTGAAGCTTTCTTT.